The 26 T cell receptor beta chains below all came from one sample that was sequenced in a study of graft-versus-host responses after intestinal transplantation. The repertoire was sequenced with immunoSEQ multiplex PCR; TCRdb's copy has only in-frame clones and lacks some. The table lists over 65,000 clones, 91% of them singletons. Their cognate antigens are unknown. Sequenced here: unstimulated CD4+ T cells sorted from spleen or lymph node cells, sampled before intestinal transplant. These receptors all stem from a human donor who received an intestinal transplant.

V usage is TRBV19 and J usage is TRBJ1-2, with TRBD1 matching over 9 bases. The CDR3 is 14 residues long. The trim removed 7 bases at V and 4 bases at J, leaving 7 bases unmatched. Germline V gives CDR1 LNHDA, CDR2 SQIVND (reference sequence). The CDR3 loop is CASKQTGGLYGYTF. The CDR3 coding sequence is TGTGCCAGTAAACAGACAGGGGGGCTCTATGGCTACACCTTC.

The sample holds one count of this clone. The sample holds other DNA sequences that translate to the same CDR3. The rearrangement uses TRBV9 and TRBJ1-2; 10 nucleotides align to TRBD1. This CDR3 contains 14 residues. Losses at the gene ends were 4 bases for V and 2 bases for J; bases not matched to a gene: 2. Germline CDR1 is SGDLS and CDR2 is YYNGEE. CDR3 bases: TGTGCCAGCAGCCCGGGACAGGGGAACTATGGCTACACCTTC. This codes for CASSPGQGNYGYTF. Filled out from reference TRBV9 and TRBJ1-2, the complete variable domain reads DSGVTQTPKHLITATGQRVTLRCSPRSGDLSVYWYQQSLDQGLQFLIQYYNGEERAKGNILERFSAQQFPDLHSELNLSSLELGDSALYFCASSPGQGNYGYTFGSGTRLTVV.

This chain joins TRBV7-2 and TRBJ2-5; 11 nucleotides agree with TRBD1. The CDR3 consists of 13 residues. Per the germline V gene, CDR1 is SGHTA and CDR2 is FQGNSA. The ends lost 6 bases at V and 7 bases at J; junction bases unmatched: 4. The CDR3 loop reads CASRRGTGGTQYF. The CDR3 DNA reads TGTGCCAGCAGGCGGGGGACAGGGGGGACCCAGTACTTC.

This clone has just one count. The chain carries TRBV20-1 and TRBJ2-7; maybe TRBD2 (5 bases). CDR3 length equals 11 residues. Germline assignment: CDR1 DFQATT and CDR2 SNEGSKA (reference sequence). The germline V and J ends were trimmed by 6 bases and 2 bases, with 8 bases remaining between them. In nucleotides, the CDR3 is TGCAGTGCGGGGAGCGCCTACGAGCAGTACTTC. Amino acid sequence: CSAGSAYEQYF.

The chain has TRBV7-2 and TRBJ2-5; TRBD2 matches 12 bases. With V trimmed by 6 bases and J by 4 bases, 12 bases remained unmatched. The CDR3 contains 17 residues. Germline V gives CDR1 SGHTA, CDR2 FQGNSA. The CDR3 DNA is TGTGCCAGCAGTTTACAACCGGGACTAGCGGGTCGAGAGACCCAGTACTTC. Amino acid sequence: CASSLQPGLAGRETQYF.

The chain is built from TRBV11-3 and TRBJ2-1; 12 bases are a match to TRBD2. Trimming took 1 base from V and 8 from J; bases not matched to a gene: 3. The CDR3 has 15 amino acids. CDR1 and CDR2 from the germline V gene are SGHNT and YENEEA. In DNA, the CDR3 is TGTGCCAGCAGCTTAGTCCTAGCGGGGGGGCATGAGCAGTTCTTC. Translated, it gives CASSLVLAGGHEQFF.

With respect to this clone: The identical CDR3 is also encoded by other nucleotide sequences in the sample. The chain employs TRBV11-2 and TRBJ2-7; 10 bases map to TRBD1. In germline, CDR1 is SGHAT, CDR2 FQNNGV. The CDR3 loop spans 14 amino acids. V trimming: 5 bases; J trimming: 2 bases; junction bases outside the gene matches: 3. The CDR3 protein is CASSRDRGAYEQYF. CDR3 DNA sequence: TGTGCCAGCAGCCGGGACAGGGGAGCCTACGAGCAGTACTTC.

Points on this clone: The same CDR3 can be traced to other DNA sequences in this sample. DNA of the CDR3: TGTGCCACCCGCCGGGACAGTCCGTCCTATGGCTACACCTTC. Protein: CATRRDSPSYGYTF. This sequence joins TRBV6-5 and TRBJ1-2; 7 bases agree with TRBD1. The trim removed 10 bases at V and 4 bases at J, leaving 12 bases unmatched. CDR1 is MNHEY, CDR2 SVGAGI, per germline. This CDR3 contains 14 residues.

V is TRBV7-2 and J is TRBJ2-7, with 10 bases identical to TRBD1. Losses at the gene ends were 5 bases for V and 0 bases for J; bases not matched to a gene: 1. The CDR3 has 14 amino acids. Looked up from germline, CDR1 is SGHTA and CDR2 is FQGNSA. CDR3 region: CASSRDRGSYEQYF. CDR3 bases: TGTGCCAGCAGCCGGGACAGGGGCTCCTACGAGCAGTACTTC.

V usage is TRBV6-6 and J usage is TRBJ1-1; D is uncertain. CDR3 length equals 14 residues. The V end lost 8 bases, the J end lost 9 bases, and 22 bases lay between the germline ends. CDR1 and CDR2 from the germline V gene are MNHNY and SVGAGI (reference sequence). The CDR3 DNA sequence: TGTGCCAGCCTCAATACCCATGCACAGATAAAAGCTTTCTTT. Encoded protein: CASLNTHAQIKAFF.

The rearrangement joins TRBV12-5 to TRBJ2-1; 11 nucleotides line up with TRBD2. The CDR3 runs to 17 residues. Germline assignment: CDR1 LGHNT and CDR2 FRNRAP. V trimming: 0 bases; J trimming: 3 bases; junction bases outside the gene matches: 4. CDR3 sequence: CASGLVLGLAVYNEQFF. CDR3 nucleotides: TGTGCTAGTGGTTTGGTACTGGGACTAGCGGTCTACAATGAGCAGTTCTTC.

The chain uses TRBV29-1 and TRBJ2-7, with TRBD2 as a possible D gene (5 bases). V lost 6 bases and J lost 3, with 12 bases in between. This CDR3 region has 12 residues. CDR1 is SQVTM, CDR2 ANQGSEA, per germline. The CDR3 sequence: CSVGNRGYEQYF. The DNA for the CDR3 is TGCAGCGTGGGGAACCGGGGCTACGAGCAGTACTTC.

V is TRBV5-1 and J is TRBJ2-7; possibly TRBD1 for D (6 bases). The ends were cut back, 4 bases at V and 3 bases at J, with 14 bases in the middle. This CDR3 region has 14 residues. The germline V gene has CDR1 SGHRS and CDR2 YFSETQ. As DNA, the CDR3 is TGCGCCAGCAGCCCAGGGGACCCCGTCTACGAGCAGTACTTC. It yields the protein CASSPGDPVYEQYF. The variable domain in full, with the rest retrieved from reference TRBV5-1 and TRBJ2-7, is KAGVTQTPRYLIKTRGQQVTLSCSPISGHRSVSWYQQTPGQGLQFLFEYFSETQRNKGNFPGRFSGRQFSNSRSEMNVSTLELGDSALYLCASSPGDPVYEQYFGPGTRLTVT.

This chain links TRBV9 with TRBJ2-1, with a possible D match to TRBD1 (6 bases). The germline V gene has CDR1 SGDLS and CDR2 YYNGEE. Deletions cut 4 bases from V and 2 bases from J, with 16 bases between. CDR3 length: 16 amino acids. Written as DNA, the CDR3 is TGTGCCAGCAGCTCCTTGGGCGCAGGGGCCTACAATGAGCAGTTCTTC. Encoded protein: CASSSLGAGAYNEQFF.

CDR3 DNA: TGCGCCAGCAGCTTGGTTCCGGGGGGGTCGAACACTGAAGCTTTCTTT. Its translation: CASSLVPGGSNTEAFF. V is TRBV5-1 and J is TRBJ1-1; D perhaps matches TRBD1 (5 bases). The V end lost 0 bases, the J end lost 1 base, and 13 bases lay between the germline ends. In germline, CDR1 is SGHRS, CDR2 YFSETQ. CDR3 length equals 16 residues. The full variable domain, with the rest looked up from reference TRBV5-1 and TRBJ1-1, is KAGVTQTPRYLIKTRGQQVTLSCSPISGHRSVSWYQQTPGQGLQFLFEYFSETQRNKGNFPGRFSGRQFSNSRSEMNVSTLELGDSALYLCASSLVPGGSNTEAFFGQGTRLTVV.

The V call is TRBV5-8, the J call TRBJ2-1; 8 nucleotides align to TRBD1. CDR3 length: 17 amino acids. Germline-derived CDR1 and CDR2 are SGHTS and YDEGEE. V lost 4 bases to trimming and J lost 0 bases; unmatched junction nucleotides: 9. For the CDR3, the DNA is TGTGCCAGCAGCCGTACGACAGGGGCTTACTCCTACAATGAGCAGTTCTTC. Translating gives CASSRTTGAYSYNEQFF.

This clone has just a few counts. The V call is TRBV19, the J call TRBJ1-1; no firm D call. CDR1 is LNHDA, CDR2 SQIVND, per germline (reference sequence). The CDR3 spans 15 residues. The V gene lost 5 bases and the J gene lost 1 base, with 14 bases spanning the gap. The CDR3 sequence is CASSSETSGNTEAFF. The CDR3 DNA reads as TGTGCCAGTAGTTCTGAGACATCAGGGAACACTGAAGCTTTCTTT.

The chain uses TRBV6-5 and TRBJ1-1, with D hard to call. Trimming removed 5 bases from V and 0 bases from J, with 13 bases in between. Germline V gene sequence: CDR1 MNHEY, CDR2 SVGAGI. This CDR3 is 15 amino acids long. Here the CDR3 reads CASSGRLEMNTEAFF. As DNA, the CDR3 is TGTGCCAGCAGTGGCCGACTGGAAATGAACACTGAAGCTTTCTTT.

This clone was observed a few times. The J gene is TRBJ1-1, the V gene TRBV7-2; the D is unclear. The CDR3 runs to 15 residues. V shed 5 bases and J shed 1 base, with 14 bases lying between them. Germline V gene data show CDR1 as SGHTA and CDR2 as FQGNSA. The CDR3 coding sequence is TGTGCCAGCAGCCTCACTGCGGGTGCGAACACTGAAGCTTTCTTT. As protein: CASSLTAGANTEAFF.

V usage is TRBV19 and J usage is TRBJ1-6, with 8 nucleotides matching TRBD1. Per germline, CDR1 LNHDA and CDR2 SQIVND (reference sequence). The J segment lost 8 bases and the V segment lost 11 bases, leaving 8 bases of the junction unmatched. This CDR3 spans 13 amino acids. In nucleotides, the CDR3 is TGTGCCGGAAAAGGACAGGGCGATTCACCCCTCCACTTT. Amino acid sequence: CAGKGQGDSPLHF.

The CDR3 is CASRDRGRHEQFF. The CDR3 coding sequence is TGTGCCAGCCGGGACAGGGGGCGTCATGAGCAGTTCTTC. The chain combines TRBV19 with TRBJ2-1; 12 bases match TRBD1. V trimming: 9 bases; J trimming: 8 bases; junction bases outside the gene matches: 5. The CDR3 length is 13 residues. Germline V gene lookup returns CDR1 LNHDA and CDR2 SQIVND (reference sequence).

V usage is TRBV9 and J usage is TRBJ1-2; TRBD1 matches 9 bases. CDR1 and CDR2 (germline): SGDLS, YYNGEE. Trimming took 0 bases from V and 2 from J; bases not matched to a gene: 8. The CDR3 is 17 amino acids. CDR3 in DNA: TGTGCCAGCAGCGTAGGGACAGGGGCCGGCGTGAACTATGGCTACACCTTC. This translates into CASSVGTGAGVNYGYTF.

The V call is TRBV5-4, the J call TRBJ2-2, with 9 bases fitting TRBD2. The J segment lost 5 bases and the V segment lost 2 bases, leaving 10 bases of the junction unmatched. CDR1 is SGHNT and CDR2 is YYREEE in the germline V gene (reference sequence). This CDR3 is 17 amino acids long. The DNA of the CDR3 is TGTGCCAGCAGCTTTTACGCCGCGGGAGGGGGGACCGGGGAGCTGTTTTTT. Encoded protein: CASSFYAAGGGTGELFF. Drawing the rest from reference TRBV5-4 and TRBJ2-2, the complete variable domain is ETGVTQSPTHLIKTRGQQVTLRCSSQSGHNTVSWYQQALGQGPQFIFQYYREEENGRGNFPPRFSGLQFPNYSSELNVNALELDDSALYLCASSFYAAGGGTGELFFGEGSRLTVL.

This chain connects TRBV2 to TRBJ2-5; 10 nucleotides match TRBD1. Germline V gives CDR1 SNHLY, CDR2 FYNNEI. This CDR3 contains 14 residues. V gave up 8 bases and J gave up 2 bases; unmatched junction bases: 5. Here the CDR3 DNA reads TGTGCCAGCGGGAGGGACAGGGGTCAAGAGACCCAGTACTTC. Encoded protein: CASGRDRGQETQYF. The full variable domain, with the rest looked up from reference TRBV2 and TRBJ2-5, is EPEVTQTPSHQVTQMGQEVILRCVPISNHLYFYWYRQILGQKVEFLVSFYNNEISEKSEIFDDQFSVERPDGSNFTLKIRSTKLEDSAMYFCASGRDRGQETQYFGPGTRLLVL.

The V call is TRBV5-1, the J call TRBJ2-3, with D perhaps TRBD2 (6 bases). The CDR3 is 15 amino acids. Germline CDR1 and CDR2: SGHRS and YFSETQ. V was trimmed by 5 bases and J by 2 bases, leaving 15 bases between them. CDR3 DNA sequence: TGCGCCAGCAGTGGCCCGGGAGCCTTCACAGATACGCAGTATTTT. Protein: CASSGPGAFTDTQYF. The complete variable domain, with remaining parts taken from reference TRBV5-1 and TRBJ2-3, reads KAGVTQTPRYLIKTRGQQVTLSCSPISGHRSVSWYQQTPGQGLQFLFEYFSETQRNKGNFPGRFSGRQFSNSRSEMNVSTLELGDSALYLCASSGPGAFTDTQYFGPGTRLTVL.

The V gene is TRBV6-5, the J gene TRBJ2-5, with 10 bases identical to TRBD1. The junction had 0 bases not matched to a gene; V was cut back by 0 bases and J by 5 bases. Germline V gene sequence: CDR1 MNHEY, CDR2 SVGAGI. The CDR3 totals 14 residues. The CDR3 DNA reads TGTGCCAGCAGTTACTCGGGACAGGGGGAGACCCAGTACTTC. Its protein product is CASSYSGQGETQYF.